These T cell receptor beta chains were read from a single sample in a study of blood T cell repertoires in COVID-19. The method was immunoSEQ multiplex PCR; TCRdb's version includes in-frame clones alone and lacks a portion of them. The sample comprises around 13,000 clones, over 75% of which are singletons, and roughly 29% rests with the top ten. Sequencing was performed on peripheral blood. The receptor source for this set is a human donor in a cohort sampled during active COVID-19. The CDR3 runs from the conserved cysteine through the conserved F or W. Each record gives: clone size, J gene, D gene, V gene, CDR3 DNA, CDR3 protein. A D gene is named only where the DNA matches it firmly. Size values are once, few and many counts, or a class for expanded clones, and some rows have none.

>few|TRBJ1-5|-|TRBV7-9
TGTGCCAGCAGCTCATCTAGCAATCAGCCCCAGCATTTT
CASSSSSNQPQHF
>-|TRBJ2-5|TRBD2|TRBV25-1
TGTGCCAGCAGTGAATGGGGGACTAGCAGCGAGACCCAGTACTTC
CASSEWGTSSETQYF
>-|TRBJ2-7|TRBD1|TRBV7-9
TGTGCCAGCAGCCAAGGACAGGGCTCCTACGAGCAGTACTTC
CASSQGQGSYEQYF
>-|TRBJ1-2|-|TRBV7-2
TGTGCCAGCAGCCGCTCCGGTGGCTACACCTTC
CASSRSGGYTF
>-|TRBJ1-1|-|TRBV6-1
TGTGCCAGCAGTTTTAGCGGATGGGACACTGAAGCTTTCTTT
CASSFSGWDTEAFF
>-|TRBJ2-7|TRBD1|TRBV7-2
TGTGCCAGCAGCTTAGCGGGAGGGGACAGGGGGGTCTTC
CASSLAGGDRGVF
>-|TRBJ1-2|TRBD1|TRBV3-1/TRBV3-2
TGTGCCAGCAGCCCAGGGGGCGCGGACTATGGCTACACCTTC
CASSPGGADYGYTF
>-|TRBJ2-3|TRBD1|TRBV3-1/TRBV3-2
TGTGCCAGCAGCCAACGACAGGGGGCGGATACGCAGTATTTT
CASSQRQGADTQYF
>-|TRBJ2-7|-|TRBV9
TGTGCCAGCAGCGTAGAAGGGAGCTCCTACGAGCAGTACTTC
CASSVEGSSYEQYF
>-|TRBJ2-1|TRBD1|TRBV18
TGTGCCAGCCAAGGACAGGGGGACAATGAGCAGTTCTTC
CASQGQGDNEQFF
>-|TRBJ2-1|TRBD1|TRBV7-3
TGTGCCAGCAGCTCCTTCCGGGGACAGAGCGACAATGAGCAGTTCTTC
CASSSFRGQSDNEQFF
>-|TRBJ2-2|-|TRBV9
TGTGCCAGCAGCGGACTAAGCTCCGCGAACACCGGGGAGCTGTTTTTT
CASSGLSSANTGELFF
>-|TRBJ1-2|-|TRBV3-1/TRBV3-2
TGTGCCAGCAGCCAAGTCGCCGCGACATACTATGGCTACACCTTC
CASSQVAATYYGYTF
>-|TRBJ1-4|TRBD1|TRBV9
TGTGCCAGCAGACAGGGGGTTGGTGAAAAACTGTTTTTT
CASRQGVGEKLFF
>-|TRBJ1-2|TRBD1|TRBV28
TGTGCCAGCAGTCCCTCGACAGGGGTGTATGGCTACACCTTC
CASSPSTGVYGYTF
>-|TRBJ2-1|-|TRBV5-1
TGCGCCAGCAGCTTGAAGGGCCGGGGTGAGCAGTTCTTC
CASSLKGRGEQFF
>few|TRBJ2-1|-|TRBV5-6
TGTGCCAGCAGCGCAGGACTCAAGCAGTTCTTC
CASSAGLKQFF
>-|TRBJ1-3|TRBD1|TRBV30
TGTGCCTGGACCCCACTTGACAGGGGGAACACCATATATTTT
CAWTPLDRGNTIYF
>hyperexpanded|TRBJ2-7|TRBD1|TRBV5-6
TGTGCCAGCAGCTTGGCCGGGGCGACAGGGGACTACGAGCAGTACTTC
CASSLAGATGDYEQYF
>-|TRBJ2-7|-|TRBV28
TGTGCCAGCAGTTTATGGAAACAGGGAAGCTACGAGCAGTACTTC
CASSLWKQGSYEQYF
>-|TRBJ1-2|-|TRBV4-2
TGTGCCAGCAGCCAAGCCCGGGACACGGGAGGCTACACCTTC
CASSQARDTGGYTF
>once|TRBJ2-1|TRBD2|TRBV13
TGTGCCAGCAGCCAGGACCGGGGGTCTAGCGGGGGGCCTGCTCCCTACAATGAGCAGTTCTTC
CASSQDRGSSGGPAPYNEQFF
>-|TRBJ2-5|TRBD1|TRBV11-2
TGTGCCAGCAGTATGAGGGCCAGGGGGCTAGGTGCCCAGTACTTC
CASSMRARGLGAQYF
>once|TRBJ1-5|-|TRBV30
TGTGCCTGGAGTGTAGGCAGGGCGAATCAGCCCCAGCATTTT
CAWSVGRANQPQHF
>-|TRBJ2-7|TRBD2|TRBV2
TGTGCCAGCAGTGGGCAGGGACTAGTCTCTCCCGAGCAGTACTTC
CASSGQGLVSPEQYF
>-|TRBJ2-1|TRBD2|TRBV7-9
TGTGCCAGCAGCTTAGCAGCGGGAACCTTAGACGGTGAGCAGTTCTTC
CASSLAAGTLDGEQFF
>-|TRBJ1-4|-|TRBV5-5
TGTGCCAGCAGCCGAGGGAAATCCTCAACTAATGAAAAACTGTTTTTT
CASSRGKSSTNEKLFF
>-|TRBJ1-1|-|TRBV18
TGTGCCAGCTCACCTCCTTCCGCGACTGAAGCTTTCTTT
CASSPPSATEAFF
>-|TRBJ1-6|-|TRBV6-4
TGTGCCAGCAGTGACGGGGGGGGTAGAAATTCACCCCTCCACTTT
CASSDGGGRNSPLHF
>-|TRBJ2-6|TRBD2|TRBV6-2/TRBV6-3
TGTGCCAGCAGCCTTCAACTAGCGGGAGGATCTGGGGCCAACGTCCTGACTTTC
CASSLQLAGGSGANVLTF
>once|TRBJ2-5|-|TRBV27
TGTGCCAGCAGTTTATCCCCTCAAGAGACCCAGTACTTC
CASSLSPQETQYF
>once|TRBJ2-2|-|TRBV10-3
TGTGCCATCCGTACGGGTTCTGGCACCGGGGAGCTGTTTTTT
CAIRTGSGTGELFF
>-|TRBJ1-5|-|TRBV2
TGTGCCAGCAGTGATCAGGGTATGGGTCAGCCCCAGCATTTT
CASSDQGMGQPQHF
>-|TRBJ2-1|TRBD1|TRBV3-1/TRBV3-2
TGTGCCAGCAGCAGATCCGGGACAGCTTACAATGAGCAGTTCTTC
CASSRSGTAYNEQFF
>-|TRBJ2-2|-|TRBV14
TGTGCCAGCAGTAAAGACCCGGGAATATCACCCGGGGAGCTGTTTTTT
CASSKDPGISPGELFF
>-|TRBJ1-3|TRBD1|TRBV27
TGTGCCAGCAGTAACGACAGGGCTGGAAACACCATATATTTT
CASSNDRAGNTIYF
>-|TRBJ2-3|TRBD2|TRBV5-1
TGCGCCAGCAGCCCGGGGGGAGGTTCTACGCAGTATTTT
CASSPGGGSTQYF
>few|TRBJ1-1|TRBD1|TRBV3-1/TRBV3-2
TGTGCCAGCAGCCTCGCAGGGGGAACTGAAGCTTTCTTT
CASSLAGGTEAFF
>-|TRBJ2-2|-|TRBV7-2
TGTGCCAGCAGCTCCTTTAACACCGGGGAGCTGTTTTTT
CASSSFNTGELFF
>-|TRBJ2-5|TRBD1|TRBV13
TGTGCCAGCAGCGCAGCGACAGGGGTCGGTCAAGAGACCCAGTACTTC
CASSAATGVGQETQYF
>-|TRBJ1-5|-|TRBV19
TGTGCCAGTAGTTTGACATCATACTCGGGACAGCCCCAGCATTTT
CASSLTSYSGQPQHF
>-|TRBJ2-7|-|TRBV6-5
TGTGCCAGCCTCCTCTTCCTCGAGCAGTACTTC
CASLLFLEQYF
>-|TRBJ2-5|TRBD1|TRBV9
TGTGCCAGCAGCGGAGAGACAGGGTGGGGAGAGACCCAGTACTTC
CASSGETGWGETQYF
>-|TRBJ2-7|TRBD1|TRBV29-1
TGCAGCGGTTCACAGGGGGATCGAAACTACGAGCAGTACTTC
CSGSQGDRNYEQYF
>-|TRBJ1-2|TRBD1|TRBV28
TGTGCCAGCAGTTTCCCGACAGGGGTTTTTTCTGGCTACACCTTC
CASSFPTGVFSGYTF
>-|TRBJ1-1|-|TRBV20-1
TGCAGTGCTAGGCTTAGCACTGAAGCTTTCTTT
CSARLSTEAFF
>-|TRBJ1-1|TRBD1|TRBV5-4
TGTGCCAGCAGCCCGACAGCGGGGGGACAGGGGTTGACTGAAGCTTTCTTT
CASSPTAGGQGLTEAFF
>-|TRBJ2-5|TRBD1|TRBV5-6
TGTGCCAGCAGCTACGGGGCAGGGGGCGCGGAGACCCAGTACTTC
CASSYGAGGAETQYF
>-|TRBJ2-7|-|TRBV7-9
TGTGCCAGCAGCTTAGGGTCCAGCTCCTACGAGCAGTACTTC
CASSLGSSSYEQYF
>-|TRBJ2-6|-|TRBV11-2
TGTGCCAGCAGCTTAATTTTAGCTGGGGCCAACGTCCTGACTTTC
CASSLILAGANVLTF
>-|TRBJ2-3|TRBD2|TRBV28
TGTGCCAGCCGGCCCCCGACTAGCGGCACAGATACGCAGTATTTT
CASRPPTSGTDTQYF
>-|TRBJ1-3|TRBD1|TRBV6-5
TGTGCCAGCAGTTCGGGACAGTGGAACTCTGGAAACACCATATATTTT
CASSSGQWNSGNTIYF
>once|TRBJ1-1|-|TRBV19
TGTGCCCTCCGTGGGGGGGCCTTGAACACTGAAGCTTTCTTT
CALRGGALNTEAFF
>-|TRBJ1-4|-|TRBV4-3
TGCGCCAGCAGCCAAGACAGCGGGAGGGATGAAAAACTGTTTTTT
CASSQDSGRDEKLFF
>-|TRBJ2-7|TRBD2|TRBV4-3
TGCGCCAGCAGCCATAATTTCGGGGGGGACTCCTACGAGCAGTACTTC
CASSHNFGGDSYEQYF
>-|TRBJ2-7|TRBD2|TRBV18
TGTGCCAGCTCACGAAGCGGGAGGAGTTCCTACGAGCAGTACTTC
CASSRSGRSSYEQYF
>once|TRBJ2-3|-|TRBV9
TGTGCCAGCACCGAGACAGCTGGAGGCACAGATACGCAGTATTTT
CASTETAGGTDTQYF
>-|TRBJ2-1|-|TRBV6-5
TGTGCCAGCAGTTCTCGCGAGGGTAATGAGCAGTTCTTC
CASSSREGNEQFF
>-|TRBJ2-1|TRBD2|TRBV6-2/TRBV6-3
TGTGCCAGCAGTTCCCTGACTAGCGGGCCCTACAATGAGCAGTTCTTC
CASSSLTSGPYNEQFF